The 21 T cell receptor beta chains presented below share a single source sample, sequenced in a study of blood T cell repertoires in COVID-19. Assay used: immunoSEQ multiplex PCR; TCRdb lists only in-frame clones, some missing. Among fewer than 250,000 clones, 84% were seen once, and the ten largest hold under 2%. Sequencing was done on a sample of PBMCs or T cells enriched from blood (not recorded which). These receptor sequences come from a man between 60 and 75 years old who had recovered from COVID-19.

The chain recombines TRBV12-3 or TRBV12-4 with TRBJ2-1; TRBD1 agrees at 7 bases. The CDR3 runs to 13 residues. V gave up 5 bases and J gave up 4 bases; unmatched junction bases: 2. As DNA, the CDR3 is TGTGCCAGCAGTCCACAGGGGTACAATGAGCAGTTCTTC. Protein product: CASSPQGYNEQFF.

V usage is TRBV3-1 (or the pseudogene TRBV3-2) and J usage is TRBJ2-6, with 7 positions matching TRBD1. Germline-derived CDR1 and CDR2 are LGHDT and YNNKEL (reference sequence). Losses at the gene ends were 4 bases for V and 0 bases for J; bases not matched to a gene: 6. The CDR3 length is 17 residues. The CDR3 DNA reads TGTGCCAGCAGCCGGGACAGCAGCCACTCTGGGGCCAACGTCCTGACTTTC. It specifies CASSRDSSHSGANVLTF.

This sequence joins TRBV10-3 and TRBJ1-2; tentatively, D is TRBD1 (5 bases). The V gene's germline CDR1 is ENHRY and CDR2 SYGVKD. V lost 6 bases and J lost 2, with 10 bases in between. The CDR3 spans 13 residues. The CDR3 sequence is CAISGGENYGYTF. DNA of the CDR3: TGTGCCATCAGCGGGGGGGAGAACTATGGCTACACCTTC.

The chain couples TRBV6-2 or TRBV6-3 to TRBJ2-7; 10 bases are shared with TRBD2. Losses at the gene ends were 5 bases for V and 5 bases for J; bases not matched to a gene: 9. Germline V lookup: CDR1 MNHEY, CDR2 SVGEGT. The CDR3 runs 15 residues. The CDR3 is CASSTKRGGLNEQYF. CDR3 coding DNA: TGTGCCAGCAGTACCAAGCGGGGGGGCCTGAACGAGCAGTACTTC.

The rearrangement uses TRBV24-1 and TRBJ1-2, with D possibly matching TRBD1 (6 bases). The germline V gene encodes CDR1 KGHDR and CDR2 SFDVKD. With 3 bases removed from V and 4 bases from J, the gap between germline ends came to 11 bases. This CDR3 is 14 amino acids long. CDR3 loop: CATSDGGGRYGYTF. The DNA for the CDR3 is TGTGCCACCAGTGATGGGGGGGGCCGCTATGGCTACACCTTC.

The chain links TRBV7-8 to TRBJ2-6; D not certain. Germline assignment: CDR1 SGHVS and CDR2 FQNEAQ. The CDR3 spans 17 residues. Trimming left V 0 bases short and J 3 bases short, with 12 bases between. The DNA for the CDR3 is TGTGCCAGCAGCTTAGCGCGTTTTGGTCTTGGGGCCAACGTCCTGACTTTC. Translated: CASSLARFGLGANVLTF.

The chain is built from TRBV18 and TRBJ2-1, with D possibly being TRBD2 (5 bases). Germline CDR1 reads KGHSH; CDR2 reads LQKENI. The CDR3 spans 17 residues. V lost 0 bases and J 4 bases, leaving 16 bases between the germline ends. The CDR3 loop reads CASSPPASRNNYNEQFF. CDR3 DNA sequence: TGTGCCAGCTCACCACCGGCTAGCCGGAATAATTACAATGAGCAGTTCTTC.

V is TRBV10-3 and J is TRBJ2-1, with TRBD1 as a possible D gene (7 bases). The germline V and J ends were trimmed by 7 bases and 9 bases, with 13 bases remaining between them. Germline V gene data show CDR1 as ENHRY and CDR2 as SYGVKD. CDR3 length equals 12 residues. For the CDR3, the DNA is TGTGCCATCACCCAGGGGGGTTCTGAGCAGTTCTTC. This codes for CAITQGGSEQFF.

This chain connects TRBV5-1 to TRBJ2-3, with D possibly being TRBD2 (5 bases). Germline loops: CDR1 SGHRS, CDR2 YFSETQ. V lost 2 bases, J lost 3 bases, and 13 bases lay in between. The CDR3 contains 15 residues. The CDR3 region has the DNA TGCGCCAGCAGCTTAATCGGGGAAGCGACAGATACGCAGTATTTT. Protein sequence: CASSLIGEATDTQYF.

V is TRBV11-2 and J is TRBJ2-2, with 7 bases lining up with TRBD1. The germline V gene has CDR1 SGHAT and CDR2 FQNNGV. Trimming cost V 1 base and J 0 bases; bases outside gene matches: 8. There are 18 residues in the CDR3. CDR3 residues: CASSLVTLGTANTGELFF. The CDR3 nucleotides are TGTGCCAGCAGCTTAGTAACATTGGGGACAGCGAACACCGGGGAGCTGTTTTTT.

This chain links TRBV18 with TRBJ1-5; D not resolved. The germline V gene has CDR1 KGHSH and CDR2 LQKENI. V was shortened by 2 bases and J by 5 bases, with 7 bases between the two germline ends. This CDR3 region has 13 residues. This CDR3 reads CASSPEADQPQHF. Here the CDR3 DNA reads TGTGCCAGCTCACCAGAAGCGGATCAGCCCCAGCATTTT.

This chain joins TRBV4-3 and TRBJ2-6; TRBD2 matches at 14 bases. The CDR3 totals 19 residues. Unmatched junction bases numbered 4, after V lost 3 bases and J lost 0 bases. The germline gives CDR1 LGHNA, CDR2 YSLEER. CDR3 nucleotide sequence: TGCGCCAGCAGCCAGGGGACTAGCGGGAGCTTCTCTGGGGCCAACGTCCTGACTTTC. Translation: CASSQGTSGSFSGANVLTF.

This clone came up a few times. The V and J genes are TRBV4-1 and TRBJ2-3; D gene unclear. This CDR3 spans 12 amino acids. The V gene's germline CDR1 is MGHRA and CDR2 YSYEKL. Trimming removed 2 bases at V and 7 bases at J, with 7 bases between. CDR3 region: CASSQNSYTQYF. The CDR3 DNA sequence: TGCGCCAGCAGCCAAAACAGTTATACGCAGTATTTT.

J is TRBJ2-1 and V is TRBV11-3, with 7 nucleotides matching TRBD2. The CDR3 covers 15 residues. Per germline, CDR1 SGHNT and CDR2 YENEEA. J was trimmed by 1 base and V by 1 base; bases with no gene match: 1. Here the CDR3 reads CASSLGGGSYNEQFF. CDR3 nucleotide sequence: TGTGCCAGCAGCTTAGGCGGGGGATCCTACAATGAGCAGTTCTTC.

V gene TRBV3-1 (or the pseudogene TRBV3-2) combines with J gene TRBJ2-7; 10 bases agree with TRBD2. The CDR3 runs to 15 residues. CDR1 is LGHDT and CDR2 is YNNKEL in the germline V gene (reference sequence). Germline trimming cut 5 bases from V and 0 bases from J; bases unmatched to any gene: 4. The CDR3 is CASSDTSGVSYEQYF. The DNA of the CDR3 is TGTGCCAGCAGCGATACTAGCGGGGTCTCCTACGAGCAGTACTTC.

The rearrangement joins TRBV5-1 to TRBJ1-2, with a weak D call TRBD1 (6 bases). Trimming took off 2 bases at V and 5 bases at J, with 16 bases between the two ends. CDR3 length: 15 residues. CDR1 SGHRS and CDR2 YFSETQ come from the germline V gene. The CDR3 sequence: CASSLQGGQGYGYTF. The CDR3 DNA reads as TGCGCCAGCAGCTTACAAGGGGGACAAGGGTATGGCTACACCTTC.

V is TRBV7-8 and J is TRBJ2-1, with a tentative D call TRBD1 (7 bases). Germline loops: CDR1 SGHVS, CDR2 FQNEAQ. V dropped 7 bases and J dropped 7 bases, with 23 bases sitting between them. The CDR3 is 16 residues long. DNA for the CDR3: TGTGCCAGCAACGAAGGAGGGGGCGCAGATCCAAATGAGCAGTTCTTC. Translated: CASNEGGGADPNEQFF.

This chain uses TRBV4-3 with TRBJ1-2, with 8 bases matching TRBD1. Germline trimming cut 0 bases from V and 6 bases from J; bases unmatched to any gene: 3. CDR3 length: 14 residues. Germline CDR1 LGHNA, CDR2 YSLEER. The CDR3, as DNA: TGCGCCAGCAGCCAAGAACAGGGGGTTCATGGCTACACCTTC. This codes for CASSQEQGVHGYTF.

This rearrangement joins TRBV5-6 to TRBJ1-1; maybe TRBD1 (5 bases). Germline loops: CDR1 SGHDT, CDR2 YYEEEE. The V end lost 4 bases, the J end lost 7 bases, and 11 bases lay between the germline ends. CDR3 length: 12 amino acids. DNA for the CDR3: TGTGCCAGCAGCCGCGGGACTAGTGAAGCTTTCTTT. As protein: CASSRGTSEAFF.

V is TRBV11-2 and J is TRBJ1-2, with 8 nucleotides matching TRBD1. Germline CDR1 is SGHAT and CDR2 is FQNNGV. Trimming took 0 bases from V and 7 from J; bases not matched to a gene: 1. The CDR3 extends over 13 amino acids. The chain's CDR3 is CASSLDTGGGYTF. The CDR3, as DNA: TGTGCCAGCAGCTTAGATACAGGGGGTGGCTACACCTTC.

The J gene is TRBJ1-1, the V gene TRBV7-6; 8 positions agree with TRBD1. The trim removed 4 bases at V and 4 bases at J, leaving 8 bases unmatched. The CDR3 length is 15 residues. Germline CDR1 reads SGHVS; CDR2 reads FNYEAQ. CDR3 in amino acids: CASSSRTGTSTEAFF. The CDR3 bases are TGTGCCAGCAGCTCGAGGACAGGGACGAGCACTGAAGCTTTCTTT.